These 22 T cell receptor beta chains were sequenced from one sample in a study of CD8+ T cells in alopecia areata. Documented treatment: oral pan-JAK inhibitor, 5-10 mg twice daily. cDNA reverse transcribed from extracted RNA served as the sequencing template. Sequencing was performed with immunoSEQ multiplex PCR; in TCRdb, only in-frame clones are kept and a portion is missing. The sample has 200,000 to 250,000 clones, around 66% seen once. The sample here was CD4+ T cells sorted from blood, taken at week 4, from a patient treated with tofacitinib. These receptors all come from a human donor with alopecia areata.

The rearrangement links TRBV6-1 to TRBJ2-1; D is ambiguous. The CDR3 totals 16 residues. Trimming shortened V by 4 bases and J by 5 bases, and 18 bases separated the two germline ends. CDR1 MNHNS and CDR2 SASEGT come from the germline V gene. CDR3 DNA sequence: TGTGCCAGCAGTGGGGGTACCGGTGGCGGTCACAATGAGCAGTTCTTC. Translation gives CASSGGTGGGHNEQFF.

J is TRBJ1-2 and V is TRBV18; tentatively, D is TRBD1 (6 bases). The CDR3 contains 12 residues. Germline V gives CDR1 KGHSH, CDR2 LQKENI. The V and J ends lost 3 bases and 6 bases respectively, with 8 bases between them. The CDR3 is CASSPTGNGYTF. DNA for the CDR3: TGTGCCAGCTCACCCACAGGGAATGGCTACACCTTC.

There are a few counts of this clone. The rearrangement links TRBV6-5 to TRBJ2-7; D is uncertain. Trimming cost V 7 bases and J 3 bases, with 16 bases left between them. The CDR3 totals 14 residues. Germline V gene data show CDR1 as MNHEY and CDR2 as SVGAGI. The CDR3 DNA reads TGTGCCAGCACTTCTGATCTAACCTACTACGAGCAGTACTTC. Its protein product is CASTSDLTYYEQYF.

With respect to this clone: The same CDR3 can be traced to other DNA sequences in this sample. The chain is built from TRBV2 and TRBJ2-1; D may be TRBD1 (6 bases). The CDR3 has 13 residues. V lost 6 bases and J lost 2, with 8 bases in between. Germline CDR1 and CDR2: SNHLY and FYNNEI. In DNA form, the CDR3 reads TGTGCCAGCAGGACAGGCCCCTACAATGAGCAGTTCTTC. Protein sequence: CASRTGPYNEQFF.

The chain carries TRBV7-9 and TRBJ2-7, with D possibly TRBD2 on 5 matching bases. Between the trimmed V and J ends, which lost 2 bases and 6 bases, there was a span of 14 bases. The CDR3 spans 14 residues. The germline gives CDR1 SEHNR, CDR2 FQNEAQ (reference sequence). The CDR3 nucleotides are TGTGCCAGCAGCTTAAGTTCTGAGGGCAGCGAGCAGTACTTC. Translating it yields CASSLSSEGSEQYF. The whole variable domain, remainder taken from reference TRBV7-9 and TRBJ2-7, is DTGVSQNPRHKITKRGQNVTFRCDPISEHNRLYWYRQTLGQGPEFLTYFQNEAQLEKSRLLSDRFSAERPKGSFSTLEIQRTEQGDSAMYLCASSLSSEGSEQYFGPGTRLTVT.

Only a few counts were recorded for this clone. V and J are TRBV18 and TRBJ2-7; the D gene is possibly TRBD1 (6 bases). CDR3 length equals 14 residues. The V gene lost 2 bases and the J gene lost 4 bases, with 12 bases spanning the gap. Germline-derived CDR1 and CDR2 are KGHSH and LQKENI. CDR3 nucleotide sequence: TGTGCCAGCTCACCAGCTGGACAGCCGTACGAGCAGTACTTC. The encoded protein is CASSPAGQPYEQYF.

The CDR3: CAWSVQSVPPKQFF. The CDR3 coding sequence is TGTGCCTGGAGTGTACAGAGCGTGCCCCCCAAGCAGTTCTTC. The rearrangement joins TRBV30 to TRBJ2-1; no clear D. The CDR3 contains 14 residues. Germline loops: CDR1 GTSNPN, CDR2 SVGIG (reference sequence). The V gene lost 0 bases and the J gene lost 11 bases, with 17 bases spanning the gap.

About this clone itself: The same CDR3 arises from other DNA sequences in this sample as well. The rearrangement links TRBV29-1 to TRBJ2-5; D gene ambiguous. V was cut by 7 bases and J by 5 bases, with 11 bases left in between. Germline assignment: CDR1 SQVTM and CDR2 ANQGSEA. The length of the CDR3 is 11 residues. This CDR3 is CSGSGPETQYF. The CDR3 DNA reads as TGCAGCGGTTCAGGACCCGAGACCCAGTACTTC.

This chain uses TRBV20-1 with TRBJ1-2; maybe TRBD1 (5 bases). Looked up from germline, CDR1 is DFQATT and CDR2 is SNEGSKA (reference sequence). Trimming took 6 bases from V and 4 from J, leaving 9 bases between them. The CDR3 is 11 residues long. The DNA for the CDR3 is TGCAGTGCGACGGGGACCTATGGCTACACCTTC. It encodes CSATGTYGYTF.

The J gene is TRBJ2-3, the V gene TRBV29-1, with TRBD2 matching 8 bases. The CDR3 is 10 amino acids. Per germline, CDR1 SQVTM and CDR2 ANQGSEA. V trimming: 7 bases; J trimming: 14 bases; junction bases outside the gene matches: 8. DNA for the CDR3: TGCAGCGCAGCGGGGGCCCCAATGTATTTT. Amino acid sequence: CSAAGAPMYF.

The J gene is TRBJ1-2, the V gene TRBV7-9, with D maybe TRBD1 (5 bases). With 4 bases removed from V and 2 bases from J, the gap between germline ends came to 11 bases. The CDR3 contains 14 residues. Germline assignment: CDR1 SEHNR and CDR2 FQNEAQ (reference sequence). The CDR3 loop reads CASSSGGENYGYTF. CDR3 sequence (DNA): TGTGCCAGCAGCTCGGGAGGGGAGAACTATGGCTACACCTTC.

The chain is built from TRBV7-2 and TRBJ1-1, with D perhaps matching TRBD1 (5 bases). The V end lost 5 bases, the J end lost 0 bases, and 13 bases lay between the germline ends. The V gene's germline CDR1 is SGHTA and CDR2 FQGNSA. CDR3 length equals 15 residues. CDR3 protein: CASSRDRGMNTEAFF. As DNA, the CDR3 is TGTGCCAGCAGCAGGGATAGGGGAATGAACACTGAAGCTTTCTTT.

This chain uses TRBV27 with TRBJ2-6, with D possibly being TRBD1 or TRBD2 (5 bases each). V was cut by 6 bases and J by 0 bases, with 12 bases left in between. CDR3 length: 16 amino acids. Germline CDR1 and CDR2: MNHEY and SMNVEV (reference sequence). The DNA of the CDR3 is TGTGCCAGCAGGAATTCAGGGAGCTCTGGGGCCAACGTCCTGACTTTC. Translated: CASRNSGSSGANVLTF. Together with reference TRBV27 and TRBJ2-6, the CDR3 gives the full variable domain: EAQVTQNPRYLITVTGKKLTVTCSQNMNHEYMSWYRQDPGLGLRQIYYSMNVEVTDKGDVPEGYKVSRKEKRNFPLILESPSPNQTSLYFCASRNSGSSGANVLTFGAGSRLTVL.

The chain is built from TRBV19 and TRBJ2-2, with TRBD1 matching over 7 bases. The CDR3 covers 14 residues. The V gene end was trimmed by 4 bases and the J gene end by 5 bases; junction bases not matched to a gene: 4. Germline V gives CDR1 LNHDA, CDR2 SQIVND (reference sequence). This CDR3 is CASSTSGGTGELFF. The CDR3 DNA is TGTGCCAGTAGTACTTCAGGGGGAACCGGGGAGCTGTTTTTT.

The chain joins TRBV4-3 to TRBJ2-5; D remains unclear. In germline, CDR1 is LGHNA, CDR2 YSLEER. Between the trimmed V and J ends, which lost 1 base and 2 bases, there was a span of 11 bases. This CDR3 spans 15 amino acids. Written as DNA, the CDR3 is TGCGCCAGCAGCCAAGGCCCATTGGTACAAGAGACCCAGTACTTC. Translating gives CASSQGPLVQETQYF.

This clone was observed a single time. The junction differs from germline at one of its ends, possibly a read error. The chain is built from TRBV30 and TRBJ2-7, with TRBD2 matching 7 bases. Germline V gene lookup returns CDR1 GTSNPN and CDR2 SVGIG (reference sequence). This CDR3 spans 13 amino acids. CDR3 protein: CAWSVLSGEGTSF. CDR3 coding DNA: TGTGCCTGGAGTGTACTGAGCGGGGAGGGCACGAGCTTC.

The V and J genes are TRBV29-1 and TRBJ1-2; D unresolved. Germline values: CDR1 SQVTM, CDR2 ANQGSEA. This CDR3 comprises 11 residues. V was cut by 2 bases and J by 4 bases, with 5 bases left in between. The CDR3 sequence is CSVEKVYGYTF. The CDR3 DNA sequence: TGCAGCGTTGAAAAAGTCTATGGCTACACCTTC. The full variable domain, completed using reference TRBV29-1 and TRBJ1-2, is SAVISQKPSRDICQRGTSLTIQCQVDSQVTMMFWYRQQPGQSLTLIATANQGSEATYESGFVIDKFPISRPNLTFSTLTVSNMSPEDSSIYLCSVEKVYGYTFGSGTRLTVV.

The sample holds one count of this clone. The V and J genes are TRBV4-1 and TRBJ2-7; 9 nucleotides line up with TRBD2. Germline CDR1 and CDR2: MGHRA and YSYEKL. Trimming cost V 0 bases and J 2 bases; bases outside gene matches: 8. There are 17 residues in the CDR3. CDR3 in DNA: TGCGCCAGCAGCCAAGATAGCGGCGCGGGGGGGACCTACGAGCAGTACTTC. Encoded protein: CASSQDSGAGGTYEQYF.

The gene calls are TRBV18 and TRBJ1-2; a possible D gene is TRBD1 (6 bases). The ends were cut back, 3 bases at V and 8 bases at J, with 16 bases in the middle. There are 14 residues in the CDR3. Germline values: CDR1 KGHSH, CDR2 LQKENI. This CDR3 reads CASSPQTGARGYTF. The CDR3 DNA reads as TGTGCCAGCTCACCCCAAACGGGGGCGAGGGGCTACACCTTC.

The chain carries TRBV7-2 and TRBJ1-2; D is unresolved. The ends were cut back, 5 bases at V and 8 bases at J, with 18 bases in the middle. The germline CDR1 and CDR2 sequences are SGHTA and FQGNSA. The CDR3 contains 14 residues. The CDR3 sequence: CASSQDDRSQGYTF. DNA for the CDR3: TGTGCCAGCAGCCAAGATGACCGTTCGCAAGGCTACACCTTC.

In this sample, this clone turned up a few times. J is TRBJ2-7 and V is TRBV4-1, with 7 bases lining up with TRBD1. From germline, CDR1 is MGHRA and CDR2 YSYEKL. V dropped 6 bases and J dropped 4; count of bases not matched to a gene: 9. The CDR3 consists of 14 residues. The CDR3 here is CASSQGQSLYEQYF. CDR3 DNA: TGCGCCAGCAGTCAGGGACAGAGCCTATACGAGCAGTACTTC.

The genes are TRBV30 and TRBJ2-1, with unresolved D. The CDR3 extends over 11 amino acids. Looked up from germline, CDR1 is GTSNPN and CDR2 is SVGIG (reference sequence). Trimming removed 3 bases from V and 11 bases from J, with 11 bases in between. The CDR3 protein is CAWSDLVKQFF. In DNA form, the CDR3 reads TGTGCCTGGAGCGACCTAGTTAAGCAGTTCTTC.